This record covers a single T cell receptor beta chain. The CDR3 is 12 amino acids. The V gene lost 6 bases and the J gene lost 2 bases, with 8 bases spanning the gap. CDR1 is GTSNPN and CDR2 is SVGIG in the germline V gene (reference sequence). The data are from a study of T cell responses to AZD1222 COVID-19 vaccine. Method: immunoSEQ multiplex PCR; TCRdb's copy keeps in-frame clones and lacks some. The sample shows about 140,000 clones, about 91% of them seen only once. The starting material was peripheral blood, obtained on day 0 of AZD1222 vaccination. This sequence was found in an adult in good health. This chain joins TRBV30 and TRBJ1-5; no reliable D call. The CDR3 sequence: CACTSGNQPQHF. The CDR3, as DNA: TGTGCCTGTACAAGCGGCAATCAGCCCCAGCATTTT.